The T cell receptor beta chain described here comes from a study of blood T cell repertoires in COVID-19. Looking at the study overall: COVID-19 samples collected from the United States, Italy and Spain covered acute and convalescent phases. Sources were T cells, B-cell-depleted T cells, or PBMCs; the material itself was cDNA or gDNA.

This clone was counted at least ten times. Per the authors' pipeline: Nucleated cell number was recorded as an estimate derived from reference gene primer amplification. Some clones are missing from TCRdb's copy, which holds only in-frame ones; the method was immunoSEQ multiplex PCR. The V and J calls and clone size come from that table; D and trimming were worked out from the DNA. This repertoire shows about 270,000 clones, roughly 86% found once; its top ten account for over 8%. Sequencing was carried out using peripheral blood. The clonotype comes from a man aged 35-49 years with active or convalescent COVID-19.

The CDR3 protein is CASRGQNNQPQHF. The CDR3 DNA follows: TGTGCCAGCAGAGGACAGAACAATCAGCCCCAGCATTTT. This chain connects TRBV6-5 to TRBJ1-5, with D possibly TRBD1 on 6 matching bases. Germline V gene data show CDR1 as MNHEY and CDR2 as SVGAGI. V lost 6 bases and J 3 bases, leaving 9 bases between the germline ends. This CDR3 region has 13 residues.